Listed below are T cell receptor beta chains from one sample, sequenced in a study of blood T cell repertoires in COVID-19. Measured with immunoSEQ multiplex PCR; TCRdb has only the in-frame clones, and not every one. The sample comprises 250,000 or so clones, roughly 91% of which are singletons, and 0.75% to 1% rests with the top ten. Sequenced material: peripheral blood. The receptors derive from a woman in her 40s who had recovered from COVID-19. Each CDR3 is given with its conserved first and last residue. The D gene is left open where the match is weak. Size values are once, few and many counts, or a class for expanded clones, and some rows have none.

. TRBD2 TRBJ2-1 15 TRBV9 TGTGCCAGCAGCGGCACGGGACTAGCGGTCAATGAGCAGTTCTTC CASSGTGLAVNEQFF
. . TRBJ1-2 16 TRBV5-5 TGTGCCAGCAGCTTGGCGGCCCCACAGGGTTATTATGGCTACACCTTC CASSLAAPQGYYGYTF
. . TRBJ2-3 13 TRBV5-1 TGCGCCAGCAGCTTCGACGCGGGCGGTACGCAGTATTTT CASSFDAGGTQYF
few TRBD2 TRBJ2-7 17 TRBV7-3 TGTGCCAGCAGCCCAGGGGCAAGGACTAGCGGCACCTACGAGCAGTACTTC CASSPGARTSGTYEQYF
. TRBD1 TRBJ2-3 18 TRBV4-1 TGCGCCAGCAGCCAAGAGGGGGGCCCAGGGGGCCCCACAGATACGCAGTATTTT CASSQEGGPGGPTDTQYF
once . TRBJ2-7 16 TRBV7-3 TGTGCCAGCAGCTTAAGGGGCGGGACCCCGCCGGCCGAGCAGTACTTC CASSLRGGTPPAEQYF
. . TRBJ1-1 14 TRBV5-1 TGCGCCAGCAGCTTGGGGCAGAAGAACACTGAAGCTTTCTTT CASSLGQKNTEAFF
. TRBD2 TRBJ2-7 15 TRBV2 TGTGCCAGCAGTGATCGGCTAGCGGCCTCCTACGAGCAGTACTTC CASSDRLAASYEQYF
once TRBD2 TRBJ2-7 14 TRBV19 TGTGCCAGTAGTGGTAGCGGGACTTCCTACGAGCAGTACTTC CASSGSGTSYEQYF
. TRBD1 TRBJ2-6 13 TRBV2 TGTGCCAGCGGGACAGGGGGTGCCAACGTCCTGACTTTC CASGTGGANVLTF
. . TRBJ2-1 14 TRBV29-1 TGCAGCGTTGAGAAGAAAGACACCTACAATGAGCAGTTCTTC CSVEKKDTYNEQFF
. . TRBJ1-2 13 TRBV29-1 TGCAGCGCAGGGGCTGTTTTGTCGCCTGGCTACACCTTC CSAGAVLSPGYTF
. TRBD2 TRBJ2-2 13 TRBV7-8 TGTGCCAGCAGCCTGGGGGGGACCGGGGAGCTGTTTTTT CASSLGGTGELFF
. TRBD2 TRBJ2-2 16 TRBV19 TGTGCCAGTAGTCCACAGCGGGAGGCGTACACCGGGGAGCTGTTTTTT CASSPQREAYTGELFF
. TRBD2 TRBJ2-1 16 TRBV29-1 TGCAGCGCCAAGACTAGCGGGAGAGGGTCCTACAATGAGCAGTTCTTC CSAKTSGRGSYNEQFF
. . TRBJ2-7 13 TRBV6-1 TGTGCCAGCAGTGAAGTCCGAACGGGCGAGCAGTACTTC CASSEVRTGEQYF
. TRBD1 TRBJ2-2 16 TRBV7-9 TGTGCCAGCAGCTACCCAGGGGGTTCGAACACCGGGGAGCTGTTTTTT CASSYPGGSNTGELFF
. . TRBJ1-2 14 TRBV3-1/TRBV3-2 TGTGCCAGCAGCCAAGGGGGAGGGGGCTATGGCTACACCTTC CASSQGGGGYGYTF
. . TRBJ1-4 17 TRBV11-2 TGTGCCAGCAGCCCTATTCGGACAGTAGGTCCTAATGAAAAACTGTTTTTT CASSPIRTVGPNEKLFF
. . TRBJ2-1 15 TRBV19 TGTGCCACCAGACCCCAGGGCAACTCCTACAATGAGCAGTTCTTC CATRPQGNSYNEQFF
. TRBD2 TRBJ2-2 15 TRBV3-1/TRBV3-2 TGTGCCAGCAGCCACGGACTAGCGGGAACGGGGGAGCTGTTTTTT CASSHGLAGTGELFF
. . TRBJ2-2 14 TRBV4-1 TGCGCCAGCAGCCAGGGAGCCGGGGTTGGGGAGCTGTTTTTT CASSQGAGVGELFF
. TRBD2 TRBJ2-3 14 TRBV20-1 TGCAGTGCTAGTGGGACTACCCTCACAGATACGCAGTATTTT CSASGTTLTDTQYF
. . TRBJ2-6 15 TRBV6-6 TGTGCCAGCAGCTGGGGCGTGGGTGGGGCCAACGTCCTGACTTTC CASSWGVGGANVLTF
few TRBD1 TRBJ1-5 15 TRBV2 TGTGCCAGCAGTGAGGGACAGTACCATCGTCAGCCCCAGCATTTT CASSEGQYHRQPQHF
. . TRBJ2-1 13 TRBV30 TGTGCCTGGAGTGTACTCAGGGGCAATGAGCAGTTCTTC CAWSVLRGNEQFF
once . TRBJ1-2 13 TRBV6-1 TGTGCCAGCAGTGAAACACAGGGATATGGCTACACCTTC CASSETQGYGYTF
. . TRBJ2-7 14 TRBV6-5 TGTGCCAGCAGCGCCCTGGGGGGACCCTACGAGCAGTACTTC CASSALGGPYEQYF
. TRBD1 TRBJ2-5 17 TRBV10-3 TGTGCCATCAGTGGGACAGGGGGCTCGTTCCCGAGGGAGACCCAGTACTTC CAISGTGGSFPRETQYF
. TRBD2 TRBJ2-5 15 TRBV28 TGTGCCACTACGGTGGGGGGACTAGCGTCGGAGACCCAGTACTTC CATTVGGLASETQYF
. . TRBJ2-6 16 TRBV13 TGTGCCAGCAGCGGCCGGACACCCCACGGGGCCAACGTCCTGACTTTC CASSGRTPHGANVLTF
. . TRBJ1-5 17 TRBV2 TGTGCCAGCAGTGAGACCCAAGGGGGGGCCGGCAATCAGCCCCAGCATTTT CASSETQGGAGNQPQHF
. TRBD2 TRBJ2-2 15 TRBV19 TGTGCCAGTAGGGCTAGCGGGAGAGGCACCGGGGAGCTGTTTTTT CASRASGRGTGELFF
. TRBD2 TRBJ2-1 17 TRBV7-9 TGTGCCAGCACCACCCCCGGGGGGGACGACCCTTACAATGAGCAGTTCTTC CASTTPGGDDPYNEQFF
. TRBD1 TRBJ1-2 15 TRBV11-2 TGTGCCAGCAGCTTAGCGGGACAGGGGGCAGGGGGCTACACCTTC CASSLAGQGAGGYTF
. TRBD2 TRBJ2-3 14 TRBV10-3 TGTGCCATCAGTGAGCCGGGGGGGGCAGATACGCAGTATTTT CAISEPGGADTQYF
. . TRBJ2-1 18 TRBV7-8 TGTGCCAGCAGCTTATGGGGCCCGGGGAGGAAGCCCTACAATGAGCAGTTCTTC CASSLWGPGRKPYNEQFF
. TRBD1 TRBJ1-2 17 TRBV30 TGTGCCTGGAGGGACTACCTCGGGGCAGGGGGACCCCATGGCTACACCTTC CAWRDYLGAGGPHGYTF
. . TRBJ1-3 15 TRBV19 TGTGCCAGCCAGGGGTCCCGGAGGTCTGGAAACACCATATATTTT CASQGSRRSGNTIYF
few . TRBJ1-4 16 TRBV14 TGTGCCAGCAGCCAGAGGTTGGCGGGGACTAATGAAAAACTGTTTTTT CASSQRLAGTNEKLFF
. TRBD2 TRBJ2-5 15 TRBV5-5 TGTGCCAGCAGCTTGCTCTCGGGCGGGAGGGAGACCCAGTACTTC CASSLLSGGRETQYF
. . TRBJ1-1 15 TRBV19 TGTGCCAGTAGTTTACCGGGACAACTGAACACTGAAGCTTTCTTT CASSLPGQLNTEAFF
. TRBD2 TRBJ2-5 14 TRBV19 TGTGCCAGTAGGCAGACTAGCGGGAAAGAGACCCAGTACTTC CASRQTSGKETQYF
. TRBD1 TRBJ1-1 18 TRBV9 TGTGCCAGCAGCGTTGATGCGCCCCCCACAGGGGTGAACACTGAAGCTTTCTTT CASSVDAPPTGVNTEAFF
. . TRBJ1-5 14 TRBV10-3 TGTGCCACCGACGACAGGAATAGCAATCAGCCCCAGCATTTT CATDDRNSNQPQHF
. . TRBJ1-4 14 TRBV9 TGTGCCAGCAGCTTCCAGGGATACGGTGAAAAACTGTTTTTT CASSFQGYGEKLFF
. TRBD2 TRBJ2-1 15 TRBV7-8 TGTGCCAGCAGCTTAGAGACTAGCGGGAGCTATGAGCAGTTCTTC CASSLETSGSYEQFF
once . TRBJ1-5 15 TRBV30 TGTGCCTGGAGTCCCTACAGGGTACTCAATCAGCCCCAGCATTTT CAWSPYRVLNQPQHF
. . TRBJ2-1 14 TRBV30 TGTGCCTGGAGTGTAGCCCCAAATAACAATGAGCAGTTCTTC CAWSVAPNNNEQFF
. TRBD2 TRBJ2-5 13 TRBV5-6 TGTGCCAGCAGCCTGGGGACGGCGGGGGCCCAGTACTTC CASSLGTAGAQYF